Listed below are T cell receptor beta chains from one sample, sequenced in a study of blood T cell repertoires in COVID-19. Assay used: immunoSEQ multiplex PCR; TCRdb lists only in-frame clones, some missing. The table lists 130,000 or so clones, around 88% of them singletons. Input material: peripheral blood. All receptors come from an older woman with acute or convalescent COVID-19. CDR3s include the opening cysteine and the closing phenylalanine or tryptophan. D genes are given only for firm matches. Clone size is given for some rows only: seen once, a few or many times, or a class if the clone is expanded.

NA,13,NA,TRBV19,TRBJ1-2,CASSIGQAHGYTF,TGTGCCAGTAGTATAGGACAGGCCCATGGCTACACCTTC
TRBD1,15,NA,TRBV4-1,TRBJ1-6,CASSQEGQGFSPLHF,TGCGCCAGCAGCCAAGAGGGACAGGGGTTTTCACCCCTCCACTTT
TRBD1,14,NA,TRBV5-1,TRBJ2-7,CASSTGQAALEQYF,TGCGCCAGCAGCACTGGACAGGCTGCTTTAGAGCAGTACTTC
TRBD1,16,NA,TRBV11-2,TRBJ2-1,CASSPSDSGGYNEQFF,TGTGCCAGCAGCCCATCCGACTCAGGGGGCTACAATGAGCAGTTCTTC
TRBD2,17,NA,TRBV4-2,TRBJ2-2,CASSQEIAGGNTGELFF,TGTGCCAGCAGCCAAGAAATCGCGGGGGGGAACACCGGGGAGCTGTTTTTT
NA,11,NA,TRBV19,TRBJ1-1,CASSIVRVAFF,TGTGCCAGTAGTATAGTGAGGGTGGCTTTCTTT
NA,15,NA,TRBV28,TRBJ1-6,CASSLSFEGNSPLHF,TGTGCCAGCAGTTTAAGCTTCGAGGGAAATTCACCCCTCCACTTT
NA,15,NA,TRBV7-9,TRBJ1-4,CASSLDREGNEKLFF,TGTGCCAGCAGCTTAGACAGGGAGGGGAATGAAAAACTGTTTTTT
NA,13,NA,TRBV30,TRBJ1-5,CAWSVELNQPQHF,TGTGCCTGGAGTGTTGAACTAAATCAGCCCCAGCATTTT
TRBD1,12,NA,TRBV27,TRBJ2-7,CGAGQGIYEQYF,TGTGGGGCGGGACAGGGGATCTACGAGCAGTACTTC
TRBD1,15,NA,TRBV5-6,TRBJ1-2,CASRIGTGVYYGYTF,TGTGCCAGCAGAATAGGGACAGGGGTTTACTATGGCTACACCTTC
NA,13,NA,TRBV6-5,TRBJ1-1,CASQWRGNTEAFF,TGTGCCAGCCAGTGGAGGGGGAACACTGAAGCTTTCTTT
NA,14,NA,TRBV6-6,TRBJ2-2,CASSYSRAGGELFF,TGTGCCAGCAGTTACTCGAGGGCGGGGGGGGAGCTGTTTTTT
NA,16,NA,TRBV2,TRBJ1-3,CASSEVVGPSGNTIYF,TGTGCCAGCAGTGAAGTTGTGGGGCCCTCTGGAAACACCATATATTTT
NA,16,NA,TRBV4-3,TRBJ1-2,CASSQEIMAFSYGYTF,TGCGCCAGCAGCCAAGAAATAATGGCTTTCAGCTATGGCTACACCTTC
NA,14,NA,TRBV6-2/TRBV6-3,TRBJ1-1,CASSPDRRNTEAFF,TGTGCCAGCAGCCCAGACAGGCGGAACACTGAAGCTTTCTTT
TRBD1,14,once,TRBV19,TRBJ2-7,CASRPTGPTYEQYF,TGTGCCAGTAGACCGACAGGGCCTACTTACGAGCAGTACTTC
TRBD1,15,NA,TRBV18,TRBJ2-5,CASSPPATGRETQYF,TGTGCCAGCTCACCACCTGCGACAGGGAGAGAGACCCAGTACTTC
NA,13,NA,TRBV11-2,TRBJ1-6,CASSLARYSPLHF,TGTGCCAGCAGCTTAGCGAGGTATTCACCCCTCCACTTT
NA,11,NA,TRBV6-6,TRBJ1-2,CASSPRYGYTF,TGTGCCAGCAGTCCCCGGTATGGCTACACCTTC
NA,16,NA,TRBV28,TRBJ1-2,CASQPSEPYPNYGYTF,TGTGCCAGCCAACCTTCGGAGCCCTACCCTAACTATGGCTACACCTTC
NA,15,NA,TRBV11-2,TRBJ2-2,CASSQLMGSTGELFF,TGTGCCAGCAGCCAGTTGATGGGGAGCACCGGGGAGCTGTTTTTT
NA,13,NA,TRBV24-1,TRBJ1-5,CATSAGYSQPQHF,TGTGCCACCAGTGCGGGGTACAGTCAGCCCCAGCATTTT
NA,15,NA,TRBV11-2,TRBJ1-1,CASSFRGVANTEAFF,TGTGCCAGCAGCTTTCGCGGGGTCGCGAACACTGAAGCTTTCTTT
TRBD1,15,NA,TRBV19,TRBJ2-7,CASSAGTGGSWEQYF,TGTGCCAGTAGTGCCGGGACAGGGGGAAGCTGGGAGCAGTACTTC
TRBD1,16,NA,TRBV7-2,TRBJ1-5,CASSVSGQGINQPQHF,TGTGCCAGCAGCGTCTCGGGACAGGGGATCAATCAGCCCCAGCATTTT
TRBD1,17,NA,TRBV4-3,TRBJ2-7,CASSQEIGTGGPYEQYF,TGCGCCAGCAGCCAAGAGATAGGGACAGGGGGACCCTACGAGCAGTACTTC
TRBD2,15,NA,TRBV5-6,TRBJ2-1,CASKKRGGPSDEQFF,TGTGCCAGTAAGAAGCGGGGGGGCCCCTCCGATGAGCAGTTCTTC
NA,15,NA,TRBV6-5,TRBJ1-3,CASSIQGRSGNTIYF,TGTGCCAGCAGCATACAGGGACGGTCTGGAAACACCATATATTTT
TRBD1,17,NA,TRBV6-6,TRBJ1-1,CASSPRQGRDGNTEAFF,TGTGCCAGCAGTCCACGACAGGGTCGGGATGGGAACACTGAAGCTTTCTTT
TRBD2,13,NA,TRBV6-5,TRBJ2-7,CASTRGGSGAQYF,TGTGCCAGCACCCGGGGGGGTAGCGGGGCACAGTACTTC
NA,12,NA,TRBV27,TRBJ2-2,CASSFYSGELFF,TGTGCCAGCAGTTTTTACAGCGGGGAGCTGTTTTTT
TRBD1,18,NA,TRBV10-3,TRBJ1-4,CAISESQGLGPASEKLFF,TGTGCCATCAGTGAGTCACAGGGGTTAGGTCCCGCTAGCGAAAAACTGTTTTTT
TRBD1,14,NA,TRBV30,TRBJ1-2,CAWSRDRGRFGYTF,TGTGCCTGGAGTAGGGACAGGGGGAGGTTTGGCTACACCTTC
NA,16,NA,TRBV5-1,TRBJ2-2,CASSLEESRVTGELFF,TGCGCCAGCAGCTTGGAGGAATCTAGAGTGACCGGGGAGCTGTTTTTT
NA,15,once,TRBV27,TRBJ2-2,CASKANQATTGELFF,TGTGCCAGCAAGGCTAACCAAGCGACCACCGGGGAGCTGTTTTTT
TRBD1,17,NA,TRBV15,TRBJ2-7,CATSRGYRDRASYEQYF,TGTGCCACCAGCAGAGGTTACCGGGACAGGGCCTCCTACGAGCAGTACTTC
NA,14,NA,TRBV5-6,TRBJ1-1,CASTSGGRRTEAFF,TGTGCCAGCACCTCCGGGGGGCGCAGGACTGAAGCTTTCTTT
NA,13,NA,TRBV29-1,TRBJ1-5,CSVVTGANQPQHF,TGCAGCGTCGTGACAGGAGCAAATCAGCCCCAGCATTTT
TRBD2,17,NA,TRBV15,TRBJ2-3,CATSPHPGTSGGDTQYF,TGTGCCACCAGCCCCCATCCCGGGACTAGCGGGGGGGATACGCAGTATTTT
NA,12,NA,TRBV4-3,TRBJ1-2,CASSEGLRGYTF,TGCGCCAGCAGCGAGGGACTGAGGGGCTACACCTTC
NA,14,NA,TRBV6-6,TRBJ1-1,CASRLTGGDTEAFF,TGTGCCAGCAGGTTGACGGGTGGAGACACTGAAGCTTTCTTT
NA,13,once,TRBV19,TRBJ1-6,CASSSGINSPLHF,TGTGCCAGTAGTAGCGGAATAAACTCACCCCTCCACTTT
NA,15,NA,TRBV4-3,TRBJ1-5,CASSQVYGGNQPQHF,TGCGCCAGCAGCCAAGTGTATGGGGGGAATCAGCCCCAGCATTTT
NA,13,NA,TRBV5-8,TRBJ1-2,CASNMDRRGGYTF,TGTGCCAGCAACATGGACCGGAGGGGTGGCTACACCTTC
NA,16,NA,TRBV6-5,TRBJ2-7,CASSYDKTAYFYEQYF,TGTGCCAGCAGTTACGACAAGACAGCCTACTTCTACGAGCAGTACTTC
TRBD1,13,NA,TRBV5-1,TRBJ1-1,CASSLAQGQGSFF,TGCGCCAGCAGCTTGGCCCAGGGACAGGGATCTTTCTTT
NA,16,NA,TRBV5-1,TRBJ2-7,CASSPNGAGDPYEQYF,TGCGCCAGCAGCCCCAATGGGGCAGGGGACCCCTACGAGCAGTACTTC
TRBD2,18,NA,TRBV3-1/TRBV3-2,TRBJ2-3,CASSQTALAGAALDTQYF,TGTGCCAGCAGCCAAACGGCACTAGCGGGGGCCGCTCTAGATACGCAGTATTTT
TRBD1,14,NA,TRBV2,TRBJ1-1,CASTELSPGQQAFF,TGTGCCAGCACGGAACTTTCTCCGGGACAGCAAGCTTTCTTT
TRBD1,17,NA,TRBV5-1,TRBJ1-1,CASSNLAGGEGNTEAFF,TGCGCCAGCAGCAACCTAGCAGGGGGCGAGGGGAACACTGAAGCTTTCTTT
TRBD2,12,NA,TRBV27,TRBJ2-7,CASSLRGGEQYF,TGTGCCAGCAGTTTGCGGGGGGGCGAGCAGTACTTC
NA,14,NA,TRBV5-1,TRBJ2-1,CASSLVGAYNEQFF,TGCGCCAGCAGCTTGGTCGGGGCCTACAATGAGCAGTTCTTC
TRBD1,15,once,TRBV6-2/TRBV6-3,TRBJ1-4,CASSYSGQLGEKLFF,TGTGCCAGCAGTTACTCGGGACAGCTTGGTGAAAAACTGTTTTTT